The 4 T cell receptor beta chains given below trace back to one sample, sequenced in a study of breast tumors, draining lymph nodes, adjacent tissues. TCRdb re-analysed the multiplex PCR reads in MiXCR, keeping a single row per CDR3 protein. The sample carries 50,000 to 75,000 distinct CDR3 sequences, 57% recorded once. Sequenced sample: breast tumor tissue. The receptors were gathered from a female donor with breast cancer. Some clones in this sample may be carry-over from other donors' samples.

This clonotype was picked up one time. Compared with germline, one end of the junction differs, possibly owing to a read error. The chain is built from TRBV6-5 and TRBJ2-7; the match to TRBD2 covers 10 bases. CDR3 length equals 13 residues. Germline CDR1 is MNHEY and CDR2 is SVGAGI. The CDR3 protein is CASSSLAGEGWFF. The CDR3 nucleotides read TGTGCCAGCAGTTCCCTAGCGGGAGAGGGGTGGTTCTTC.

This clonotype was seen more than once but under ten times. V and J are TRBV20-1 and TRBJ2-7; 7 bases align to TRBD1. Trimming cost V 0 bases and J 5 bases; bases outside gene matches: 10. The germline V gene has CDR1 DFQATT and CDR2 SNEGSKA (reference sequence). This CDR3 comprises 15 residues. The CDR3 DNA follows: TGCAGTGCTAGAGATGGGCGACAGGGTTACCACGAGCAGTACTTC. This codes for CSARDGRQGYHEQYF.

CDR3 DNA sequence: TGTGCCAGCAAAGGAGGGACAGGGAGATCACCCCTCCACTTT. Encoded protein: CASKGGTGRSPLHF. V and J are TRBV2 and TRBJ1-6; 9 nucleotides align to TRBD1. V dropped 7 bases and J dropped 10; count of bases not matched to a gene: 8. Germline assignment: CDR1 SNHLY and CDR2 FYNNEI. The CDR3 spans 14 residues. Looking up the rest from reference TRBV2 and TRBJ1-6 gives the full variable domain: EPEVTQTPSHQVTQMGQEVILRCVPISNHLYFYWYRQILGQKVEFLVSFYNNEISEKSEIFDDQFSVERPDGSNFTLKIRSTKLEDSAMYFCASKGGTGRSPLHFGNGTRLTVT.

Concerning this clonotype: It is unclear where the CDR3 begins or ends on the DNA, so no DNA is shown, and the CDR3 is as TCRdb lists it. The chain employs TRBV6-5 and TRBJ1-5; the listed D gene, TRBD1, was not tested against the DNA. The CDR3 spans 20 amino acids, including both terminal residues. Per the germline V gene, CDR1 is MNHEY and CDR2 is SVGAGI. CDR3 in amino acids: CATRGGSGPRAVLRAGHQHF.